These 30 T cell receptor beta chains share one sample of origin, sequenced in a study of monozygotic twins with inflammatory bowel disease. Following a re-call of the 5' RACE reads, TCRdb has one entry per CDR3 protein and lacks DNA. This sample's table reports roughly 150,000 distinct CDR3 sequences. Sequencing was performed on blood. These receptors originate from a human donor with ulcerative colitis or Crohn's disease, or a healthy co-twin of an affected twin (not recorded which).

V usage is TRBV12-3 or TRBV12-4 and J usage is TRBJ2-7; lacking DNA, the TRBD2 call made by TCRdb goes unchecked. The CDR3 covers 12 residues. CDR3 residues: CASSFKGLEQYF.

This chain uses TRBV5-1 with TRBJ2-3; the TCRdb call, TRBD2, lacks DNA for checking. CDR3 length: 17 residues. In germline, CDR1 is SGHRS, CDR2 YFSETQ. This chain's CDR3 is CASSFGLARSSTDTQYF.

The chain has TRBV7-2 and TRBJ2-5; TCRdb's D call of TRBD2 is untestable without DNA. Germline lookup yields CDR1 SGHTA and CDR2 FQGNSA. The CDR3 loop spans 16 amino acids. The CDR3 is CASSLAGSAGRETQYF.

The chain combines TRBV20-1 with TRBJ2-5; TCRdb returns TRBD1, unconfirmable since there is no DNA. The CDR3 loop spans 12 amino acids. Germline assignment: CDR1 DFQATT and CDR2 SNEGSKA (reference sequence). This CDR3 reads CSARRGQETQYF.

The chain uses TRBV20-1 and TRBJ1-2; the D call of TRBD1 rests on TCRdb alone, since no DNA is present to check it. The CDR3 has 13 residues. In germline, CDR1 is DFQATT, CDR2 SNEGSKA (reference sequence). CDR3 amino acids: CSAPGEANYGYTF.

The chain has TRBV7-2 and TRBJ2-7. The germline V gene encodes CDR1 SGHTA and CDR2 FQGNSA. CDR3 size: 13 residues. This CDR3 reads CASSLRRNYEQYF. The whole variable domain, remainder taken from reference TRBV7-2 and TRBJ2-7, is GAGVSQSPSNKVTEKGKDVELRCDPISGHTALYWYRQSLGQGLEFLIYFQGNSAPDKSGLPSDRFSAERTGGSVSTLTIQRTQQEDSAVYLCASSLRRNYEQYFGPGTRLTVT.

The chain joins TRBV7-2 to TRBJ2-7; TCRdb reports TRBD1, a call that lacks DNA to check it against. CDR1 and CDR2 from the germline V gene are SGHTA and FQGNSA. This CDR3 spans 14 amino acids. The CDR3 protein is CASSLSGVRYEQYF.

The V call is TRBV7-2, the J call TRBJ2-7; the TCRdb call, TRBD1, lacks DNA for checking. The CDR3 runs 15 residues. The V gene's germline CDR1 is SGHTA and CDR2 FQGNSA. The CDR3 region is CASSLEAGYRYEQYF.

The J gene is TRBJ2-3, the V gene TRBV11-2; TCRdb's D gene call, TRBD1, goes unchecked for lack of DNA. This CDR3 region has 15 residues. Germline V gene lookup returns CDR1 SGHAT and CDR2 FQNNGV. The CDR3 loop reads CASSLATGVTDTQYF.

CDR3: CASSLRPVVTGELFF. This rearrangement joins TRBV7-2 to TRBJ2-2; TCRdb designates TRBD1, a call that cannot be tested without DNA. CDR1 and CDR2 (germline): SGHTA, FQGNSA. This CDR3 has 15 residues.

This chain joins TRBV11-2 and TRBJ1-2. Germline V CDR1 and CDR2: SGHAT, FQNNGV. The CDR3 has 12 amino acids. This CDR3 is CASSLISWGYTF.

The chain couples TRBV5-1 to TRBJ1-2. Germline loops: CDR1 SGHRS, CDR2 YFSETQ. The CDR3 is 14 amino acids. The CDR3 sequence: CASSLDITSYGYTF.

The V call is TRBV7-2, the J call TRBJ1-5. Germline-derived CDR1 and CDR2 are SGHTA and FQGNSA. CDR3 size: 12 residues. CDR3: CASSSRYQPQHF.

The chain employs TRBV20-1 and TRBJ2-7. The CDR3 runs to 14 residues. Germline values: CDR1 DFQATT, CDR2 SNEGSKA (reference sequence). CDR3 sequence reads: CSAPRGYGSYEQYF.

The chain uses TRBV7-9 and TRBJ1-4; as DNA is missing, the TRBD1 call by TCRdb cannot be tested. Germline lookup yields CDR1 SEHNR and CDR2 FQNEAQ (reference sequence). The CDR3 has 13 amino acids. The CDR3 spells CASSSSGAEKLFF.

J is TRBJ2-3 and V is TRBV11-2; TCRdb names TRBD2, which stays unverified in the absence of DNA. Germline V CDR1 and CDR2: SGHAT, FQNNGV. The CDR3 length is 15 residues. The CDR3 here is CASRYWTSLADTQYF.

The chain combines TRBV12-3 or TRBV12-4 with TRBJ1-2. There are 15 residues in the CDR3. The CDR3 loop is CASSLIMPNPYGYTF.

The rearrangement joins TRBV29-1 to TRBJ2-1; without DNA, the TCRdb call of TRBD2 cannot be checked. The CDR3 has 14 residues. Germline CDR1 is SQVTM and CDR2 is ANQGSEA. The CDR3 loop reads CSALTSGVYNEQFF.

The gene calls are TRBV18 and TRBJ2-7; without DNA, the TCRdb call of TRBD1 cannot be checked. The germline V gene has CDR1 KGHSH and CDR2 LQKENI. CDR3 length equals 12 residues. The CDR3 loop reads CASSQAGDEQYF.

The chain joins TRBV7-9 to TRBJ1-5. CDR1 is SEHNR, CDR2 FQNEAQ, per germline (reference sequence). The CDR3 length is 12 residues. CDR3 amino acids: CASSFQRQPQHF.

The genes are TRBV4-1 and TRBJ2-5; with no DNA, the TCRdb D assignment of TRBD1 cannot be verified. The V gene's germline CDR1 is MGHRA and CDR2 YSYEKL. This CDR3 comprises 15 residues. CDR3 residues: CASSHLVDREETQYF.

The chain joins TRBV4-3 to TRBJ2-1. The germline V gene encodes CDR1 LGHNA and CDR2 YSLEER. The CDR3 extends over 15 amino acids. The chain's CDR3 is CASSPQGSPYNEQFF.

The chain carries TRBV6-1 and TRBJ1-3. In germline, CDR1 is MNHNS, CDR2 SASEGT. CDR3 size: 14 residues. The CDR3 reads CASSIQGSGNTIYF.

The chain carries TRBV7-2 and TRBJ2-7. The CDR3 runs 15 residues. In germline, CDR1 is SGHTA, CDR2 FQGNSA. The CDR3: CASSIDGLISYEQYF.

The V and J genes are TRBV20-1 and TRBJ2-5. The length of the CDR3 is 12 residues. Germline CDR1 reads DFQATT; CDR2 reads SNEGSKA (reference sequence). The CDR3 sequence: CSARTFQETQYF.

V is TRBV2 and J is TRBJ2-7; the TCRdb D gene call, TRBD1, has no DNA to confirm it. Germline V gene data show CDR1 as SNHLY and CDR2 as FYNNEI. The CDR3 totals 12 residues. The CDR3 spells CASSLEQGPPLF.

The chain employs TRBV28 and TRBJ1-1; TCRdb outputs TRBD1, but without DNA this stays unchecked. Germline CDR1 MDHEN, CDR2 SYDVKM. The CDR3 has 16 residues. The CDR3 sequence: CASSLIFRGRLTEAFF.

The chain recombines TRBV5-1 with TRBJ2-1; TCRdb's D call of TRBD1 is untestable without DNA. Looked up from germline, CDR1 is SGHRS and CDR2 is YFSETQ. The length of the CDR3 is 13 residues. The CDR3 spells CASNLDRGNEQFF.

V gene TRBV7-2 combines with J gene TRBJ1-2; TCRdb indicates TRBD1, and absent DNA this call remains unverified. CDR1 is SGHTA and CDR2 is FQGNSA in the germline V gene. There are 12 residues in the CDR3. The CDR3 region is CASSLWQGGYTF. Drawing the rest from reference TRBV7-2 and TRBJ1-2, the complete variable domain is GAGVSQSPSNKVTEKGKDVELRCDPISGHTALYWYRQSLGQGLEFLIYFQGNSAPDKSGLPSDRFSAERTGGSVSTLTIQRTQQEDSAVYLCASSLWQGGYTFGSGTRLTVV.

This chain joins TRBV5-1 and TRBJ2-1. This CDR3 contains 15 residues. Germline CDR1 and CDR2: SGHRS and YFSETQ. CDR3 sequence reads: CASSLEASSYNEQFF.